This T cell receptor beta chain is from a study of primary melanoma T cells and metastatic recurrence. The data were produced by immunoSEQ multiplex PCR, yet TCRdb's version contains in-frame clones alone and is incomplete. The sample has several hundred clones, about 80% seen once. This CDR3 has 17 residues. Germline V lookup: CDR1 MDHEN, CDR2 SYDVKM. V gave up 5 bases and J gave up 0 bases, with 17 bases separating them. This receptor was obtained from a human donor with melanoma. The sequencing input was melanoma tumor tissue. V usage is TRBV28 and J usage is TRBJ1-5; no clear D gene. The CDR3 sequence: CASSAWFRDYSNQPQHF. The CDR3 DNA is TGTGCCAGCAGTGCATGGTTTCGGGATTATAGCAATCAGCCCCAGCATTTT.